Sequencing of this T cell receptor (beta chain) was carried out in a study of CD8+CD57+ T cells in acquired aplastic anemia. Study findings and constraints: Patients and controls shared twenty-nine CD8+ CDR3 sequences, highly expressed in patients.

Both TCR beta VDJ combination and CDR3 sequence profiling were carried out. Genomic DNA was the template for this profiling. From the reads, TCRdb called clonotypes with MiXCR, one entry per CDR3 protein. The table records approximately 130,000 distinct CDR3 sequences, approximately 61% of them present only once. There are 12 residues in the CDR3. The germline V gene has CDR1 MNHEY and CDR2 SVGAGI. Trimming took off 2 bases at V and 10 bases at J, with 9 bases between the two ends. Sequencing was done on patients that had shown CD8+CD57+ cell expansion by flow cytometry. The table lists this clonotype with many counts. Its antigen is unknown.

This TCR derives from a human donor with aplastic anemia. The gene calls are TRBV6-5 and TRBJ2-1; TRBD2 might be the D (6 bases). The sample comprised sorted CD4+, CD8+, or CD8+CD57+ T cells (not recorded which) from PBMCs. CDR3 bases: TGTGCCAGCAGTTACGGGGCGGGAGAGCAGTTCTTC. Translation gives CASSYGAGEQFF.